Reported below is one T cell receptor beta chain. The germline CDR1 and CDR2 sequences are SGHTA and FQGNSA. CDR3 length: 15 residues. V gave up 3 bases and J gave up 5 bases; unmatched junction bases: 1. The sample comes from a study of blood T cell repertoires in COVID-19. Looking at the study overall: Donors in the United States, Italy and Spain gave samples during acute or convalescent COVID-19. PBMCs, B-cell-depleted T cells, or T cells were the source of the cDNA or gDNA that made up the material.

Original processing methods: Amplification of reference gene primers provided the estimated nucleated cell counts. Data came from immunoSEQ multiplex PCR; TCRdb stores just in-frame clones and leaves some out. V, J and clone size are taken as reported in that table, and D and trimming were inferred from the DNA itself. The sample includes 29,000 or so clones, about 80% of them seen just once. The chain employs TRBV7-2 and TRBJ2-2; 12 bases match TRBD2. The specimen sequenced was peripheral blood. This receptor was obtained from a woman aged 70-85 years with acute or convalescent COVID-19. The CDR3 DNA reads TGTGCCAGCAGCTTTACTAGCGGGGGGACCGGGGAGCTGTTTTTT. It specifies CASSFTSGGTGELFF.